The clone carrying this T cell receptor (beta chain) was recorded at least ten times. The antigen is unknown. The entry originates in a study of T cells after yellow fever vaccination. Looking at the study overall: SMART-Seq v4 Ultra Low Input prepared libraries from low-cell fractions.

The V gene lost 1 base and the J gene lost 2 bases, with 10 bases spanning the gap. Looked up from germline, CDR1 is LGHDT and CDR2 is YNNKEL (reference sequence). The CDR3 loop spans 15 amino acids. Findings of the study overall: Subsequent booster samples again held most clones from primary vaccination (more than 95% CD4, about 86% CD8). Only a small proportion of the clonotypes turned up in both the CD4 and the CD8 compartments, likely arising from convergent recombination.

Template switching with 5'RACE generated the TCR cDNA and added a universal primer site and UMIs. TCRdb redid the calling of the 5' RACE reads with MiXCR, one entry per CDR3 protein. The sample holds 400,000 or so distinct CDR3 sequences, 18% seen once. The rearrangement uses TRBV3-1 and TRBJ2-3, with D tentatively TRBD1 or TRBD2 (5 bases each). Source: PBMCs, taken before the yellow fever booster vaccination. The sequence came from a man younger than 35 who received the YFV17D yellow fever vaccine. CDR3: CASSQGVGTTDTQYF. For the CDR3, the DNA is TGTGCCAGCAGCCAAGGTGTGGGGACCACAGATACGCAGTATTTT.